This T cell receptor (beta chain) was retrieved from a study of shared clonotypes between healthy human individuals. Study-wide findings and caveats: Clonotype sharing among donors, it was expected, would be affected by sequencing depth. Relative to memory subsets, naive subsets generally showed larger estimated richness. Exclusively blood specimens were collected; tissue repertoires likely differ.

The run depth of the assay was deep. Repertoires were generated with immunoSEQ multiplex PCR, while TCRdb's copy carries only in-frame clones and drops some. This table has some 240,000 clones, about 69% appearing once. The CDR3 contains 15 residues. Germline loops: CDR1 LNHDA, CDR2 SQIVND (reference sequence). V lost 3 bases and J lost 4; bases outside the gene matches: 8. With respect to this clone: Its antigen is unknown.

The receptor's source is a man aged 25 to 40 in good health. This sequence joins TRBV19 and TRBJ1-2; 7 bases line up with TRBD1. Source material: memory CD4+ T cells sorted from blood. Specified subset: CD45RA-negative fraction. CDR3 in DNA: TGTGCCAGTAGTATCTATGCGACAGGGCCCTATGGCTACACCTTC. It is translated as CASSIYATGPYGYTF.